This T cell receptor beta chain was found in a study of neoadjuvant anti-PD-1 for oral cavity cancer. CDR3 size: 17 residues. Trimming cost V 7 bases and J 0 bases, with 23 bases left between them. The V gene's germline CDR1 is SGHRS and CDR2 YFSETQ. The assay was immunoSEQ multiplex PCR, and TCRdb's table has in-frame clones only and misses some. In the table there are around 67,000 clones, about nine tenths of which are singletons. Time point defined: after neoadjuvant nivolumab, at surgical resection. Here the sequenced sample was PBMCs, taken after nivolumab (anti-PD-1) treatment. This receptor was taken from a person aged 35-79 years with oral cavity squamous cell carcinoma. The chain recombines TRBV5-1 with TRBJ2-7; no clear D gene. CDR3 in amino acids: CASASLVDRTPSYEQYF. DNA for the CDR3: TGCGCCAGCGCCAGTTTGGTAGACCGCACCCCCTCCTACGAGCAGTACTTC.